This TCR beta chain was captured by sequencing in a study of OX40 agonist ivuxolimab in advanced cancers. About the study: In this trial design, patients received ivuxolimab intravenously at 0.01 to 10 mg/kg every 2 weeks.

Overall study results and limits: CD8+ T cells averaged more expanded clones than CD4+.

The CDR3 loop spans 18 amino acids. Losses at the gene ends were 3 bases for V and 2 bases for J; bases not matched to a gene: 10. The V gene's germline CDR1 is SGHTA and CDR2 FQGNSA. About this clone itself: Its target is not known.

This table comes from immunoSEQ multiplex PCR, and its TCRdb copy is limited to in-frame clones, with some not included. The sample holds 77,000 or so clones; 90% to 95% are singletons and the top ten take about 0.32%. With autoimmune disease history or systemic immunosuppression, patients were excluded. The TCR sequence derives from an adult with an advanced solid tumor such as melanoma, head and neck, liver or kidney cancer. The sequenced sample was CD4+ or CD8+ T cells sorted from blood, obtained in a trial of the OX40 agonist ivuxolimab. V and J are TRBV7-2 and TRBJ1-3, with 10 bases that match TRBD1. The CDR3 nucleotides read TGTGCCAGCAGCTTGGCCCGCCTCGGACAGGGGGCTGGAAACACCATATATTTT. Its protein is CASSLARLGQGAGNTIYF.